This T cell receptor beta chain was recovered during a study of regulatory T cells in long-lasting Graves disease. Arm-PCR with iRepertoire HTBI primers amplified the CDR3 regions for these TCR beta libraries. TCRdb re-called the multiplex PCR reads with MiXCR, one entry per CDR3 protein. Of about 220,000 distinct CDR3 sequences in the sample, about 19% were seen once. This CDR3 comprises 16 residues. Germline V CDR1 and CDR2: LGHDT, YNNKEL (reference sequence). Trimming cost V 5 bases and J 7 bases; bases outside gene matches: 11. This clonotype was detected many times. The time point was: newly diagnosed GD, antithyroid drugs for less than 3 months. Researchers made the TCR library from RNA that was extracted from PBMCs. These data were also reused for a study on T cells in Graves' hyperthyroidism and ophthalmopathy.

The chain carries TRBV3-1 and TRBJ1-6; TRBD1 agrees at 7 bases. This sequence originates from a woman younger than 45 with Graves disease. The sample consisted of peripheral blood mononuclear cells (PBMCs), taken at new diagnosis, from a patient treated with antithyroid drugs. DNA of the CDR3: TGTGCCAGCAGCGAGGGTAGGGGGCGGCCAAATTCACCCCTCCACTTT. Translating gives CASSEGRGRPNSPLHF.